The 8 T cell receptor beta chains below come from one sample, sequenced in a study of blood T cell repertoires in COVID-19. Data came from immunoSEQ multiplex PCR; TCRdb stores just in-frame clones and leaves some out. The repertoire holds about 28,000 clones, roughly nine tenths seen once, with around 48% in the top ten. Sequencing was carried out using peripheral blood. Receptors were obtained from a human donor with acute or convalescent COVID-19. The donor label of this sample is uncertain.

The V call is TRBV11-2, the J call TRBJ2-4; D ambiguous. The germline CDR1 and CDR2 sequences are SGHAT and FQNNGV. Trimming removed 3 bases from V and 3 bases from J, with 6 bases in between. This CDR3 comprises 13 residues. The CDR3 region is CASSFQFKNIQYF. Written as DNA, the CDR3 is TGTGCCAGCAGCTTCCAGTTCAAAAACATTCAGTACTTC.

The chain is built from TRBV6-5 and TRBJ2-3, with a possible D match to TRBD2 (7 bases). The CDR3 is made up of 16 amino acids. With 4 bases removed from V and 7 bases from J, the gap between germline ends came to 21 bases. CDR1 and CDR2 from the germline V gene are MNHEY and SVGAGI. CDR3 region: CASSSRGGRFRYTQYF. In DNA form, the CDR3 reads TGTGCCAGCAGTTCACGCGGGGGCCGCTTTCGGTATACGCAGTATTTT.

The chain combines TRBV6-5 with TRBJ2-7, with TRBD2 identical over 13 bases. Germline V gene sequence: CDR1 MNHEY, CDR2 SVGAGI. J gave up 5 bases and V 7 bases, and 5 bases lay outside the gene matches. CDR3 size: 14 residues. CDR3 DNA: TGTGCCAGCAAAGGACTAGCGGGAGCGAACGAGCAGTACTTC. It codes for CASKGLAGANEQYF.

CDR3: CASSSDPTGNYGYTF. CDR3 nucleotide sequence: TGTGCCAGCAGCAGTGACCCGACGGGGAACTATGGCTACACCTTC. The chain joins TRBV9 to TRBJ1-2; D uncertain. CDR3 length equals 15 residues. Germline V gene sequence: CDR1 SGDLS, CDR2 YYNGEE. Trimming took off 4 bases at V and 2 bases at J, with 15 bases between the two ends.

This clone is a singleton in its sample. The chain joins TRBV6-2 or TRBV6-3 to TRBJ1-5, with D perhaps TRBD1 (5 bases). In germline, CDR1 is MNHEY, CDR2 SVGEGT. The CDR3 totals 15 residues. V was clipped by 5 bases and J by 1 base, with 12 bases between them. CDR3 sequence reads: CASSRGGGSNQPQHF. The CDR3 DNA follows: TGTGCCAGCAGTCGGGGGGGAGGCAGCAATCAGCCCCAGCATTTT.

V is TRBV9 and J is TRBJ2-1; 8 bases map to TRBD1. Germline lookup yields CDR1 SGDLS and CDR2 YYNGEE. The ends lost 4 bases at V and 7 bases at J; junction bases unmatched: 16. The CDR3 spans 17 residues. CDR3 protein: CASSFLSGTGSRNEQFF. The CDR3 nucleotides are TGTGCCAGCAGCTTCCTTTCGGGGACAGGTTCGCGGAATGAGCAGTTCTTC.

The gene calls are TRBV11-2 and TRBJ1-3; D not certain. CDR3 length: 15 amino acids. V was clipped by 5 bases and J by 3 bases, with 14 bases between them. The germline V gene has CDR1 SGHAT and CDR2 FQNNGV. The CDR3 here is CASSPDNGFGNTIYF. CDR3 bases: TGTGCCAGCAGCCCCGACAATGGGTTTGGAAACACCATATATTTT.

The chain uses TRBV7-3 and TRBJ2-7, with 12 positions matching TRBD2. CDR3 length: 15 residues. Trimming took 5 bases from V and 4 from J; bases not matched to a gene: 6. CDR1 and CDR2 (germline): SGHTA, FQGTGA. This chain's CDR3 is CASSKTGTSGYEQYF. The CDR3 region has the DNA TGTGCCAGCAGCAAAACCGGGACTAGCGGGTACGAGCAGTACTTC.